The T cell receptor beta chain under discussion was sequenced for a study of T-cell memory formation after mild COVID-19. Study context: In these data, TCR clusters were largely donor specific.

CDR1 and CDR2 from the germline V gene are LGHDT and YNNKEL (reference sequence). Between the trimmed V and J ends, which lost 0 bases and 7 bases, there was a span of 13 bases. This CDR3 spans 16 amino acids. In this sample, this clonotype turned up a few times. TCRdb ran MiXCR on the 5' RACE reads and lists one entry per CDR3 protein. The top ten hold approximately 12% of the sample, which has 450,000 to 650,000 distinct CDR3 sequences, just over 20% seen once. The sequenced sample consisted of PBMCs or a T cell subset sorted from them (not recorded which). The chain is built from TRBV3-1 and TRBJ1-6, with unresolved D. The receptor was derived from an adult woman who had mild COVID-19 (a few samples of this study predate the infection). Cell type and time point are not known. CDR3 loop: CASSQETGWGNSPLHF. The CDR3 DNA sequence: TGTGCCAGCAGCCAAGAGACTGGCTGGGGAAATTCACCCCTCCACTTT. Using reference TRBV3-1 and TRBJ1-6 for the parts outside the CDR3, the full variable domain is DTAVSQTPKYLVTQMGNDKSIKCEQNLGHDTMYWYKQDSKKFLKIMFSYNNKELIINETVPNRFSPKSPDKAHLNLHINSLELGDSAVYFCASSQETGWGNSPLHFGNGTRLTVT.